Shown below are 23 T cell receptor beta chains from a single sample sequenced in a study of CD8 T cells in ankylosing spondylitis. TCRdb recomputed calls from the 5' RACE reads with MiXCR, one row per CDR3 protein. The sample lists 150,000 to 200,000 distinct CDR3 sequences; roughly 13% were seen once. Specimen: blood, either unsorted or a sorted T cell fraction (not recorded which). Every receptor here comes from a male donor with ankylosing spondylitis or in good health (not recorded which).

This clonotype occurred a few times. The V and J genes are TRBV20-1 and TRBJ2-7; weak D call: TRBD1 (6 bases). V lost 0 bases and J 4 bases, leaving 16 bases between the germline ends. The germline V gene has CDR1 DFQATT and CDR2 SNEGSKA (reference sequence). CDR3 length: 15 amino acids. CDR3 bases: TGCAGTGCTAGAGATCCAGGGGCGCTAAGGTACGAGCAGTACTTC. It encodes CSARDPGALRYEQYF.

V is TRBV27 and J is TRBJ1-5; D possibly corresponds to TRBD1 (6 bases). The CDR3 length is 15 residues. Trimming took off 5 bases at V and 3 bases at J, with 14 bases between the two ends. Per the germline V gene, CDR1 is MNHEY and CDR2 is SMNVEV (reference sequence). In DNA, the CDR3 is TGTGCCAGCAGTCCCCGGGGGGCCGTCAATCAGCCCCAGCATTTT. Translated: CASSPRGAVNQPQHF.

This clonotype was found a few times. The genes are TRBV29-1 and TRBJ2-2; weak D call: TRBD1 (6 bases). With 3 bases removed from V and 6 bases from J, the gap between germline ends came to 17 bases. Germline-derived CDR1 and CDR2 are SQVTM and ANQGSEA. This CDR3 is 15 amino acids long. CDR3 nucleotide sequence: TGCAGCGTTGATCCCGGGACATCCGTTGCCGGGGAGCTGTTTTTT. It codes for CSVDPGTSVAGELFF.

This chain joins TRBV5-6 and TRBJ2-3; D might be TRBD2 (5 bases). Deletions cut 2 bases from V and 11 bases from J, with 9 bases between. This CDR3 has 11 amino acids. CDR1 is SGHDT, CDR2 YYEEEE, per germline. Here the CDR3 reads CASSFGREQYF. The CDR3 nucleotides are TGTGCCAGCAGCTTCGGACGGGAGCAGTATTTT.

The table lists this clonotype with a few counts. CDR3 sequence (DNA): TGCGCCAGCAGTGATAATCCAGGGGGCACAGATACGCAGTATTTT. Its protein product is CASSDNPGGTDTQYF. The chain combines TRBV10-2 with TRBJ2-3; D perhaps matches TRBD1 (6 bases). Germline CDR1 WSHSY, CDR2 SAAADI. This CDR3 spans 15 amino acids. V was trimmed by 3 bases and J by 1 base, leaving 11 bases between them.

The CDR3 reads CAWSTDSPLHF. The CDR3, as DNA: TGTGCCTGGAGTACGGATTCACCCCTCCACTTT. V and J are TRBV30 and TRBJ1-6; no definite D call. Trimming took 2 bases from V and 8 from J, leaving 4 bases between them. Germline loops: CDR1 GTSNPN, CDR2 SVGIG (reference sequence). CDR3 length equals 11 residues.

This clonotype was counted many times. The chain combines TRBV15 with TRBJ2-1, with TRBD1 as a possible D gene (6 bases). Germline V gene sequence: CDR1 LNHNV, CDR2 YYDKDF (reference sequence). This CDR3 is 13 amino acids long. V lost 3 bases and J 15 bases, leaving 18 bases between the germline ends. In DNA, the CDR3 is TGTGCCACCAGCAGGGAGAGGACAGTCGACCCGTTCTTC. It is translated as CATSRERTVDPFF.

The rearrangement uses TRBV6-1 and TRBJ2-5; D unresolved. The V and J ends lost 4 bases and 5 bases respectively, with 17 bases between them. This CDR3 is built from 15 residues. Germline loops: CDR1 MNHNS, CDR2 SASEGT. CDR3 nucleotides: TGTGCCAGCAGTGGTCGACTCCACCTCCGGGAGACCCAGTACTTC. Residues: CASSGRLHLRETQYF.

In nucleotides, the CDR3 is TGTGCCAGCAGTCAAGGGACTAGCTCGTACGAGCAGTACTTC. Protein: CASSQGTSSYEQYF. This chain connects TRBV12-3 or TRBV12-4 to TRBJ2-7; TRBD2 matches 9 bases. V lost 5 bases to trimming and J lost 4 bases; unmatched junction nucleotides: 6. This CDR3 is built from 14 residues.

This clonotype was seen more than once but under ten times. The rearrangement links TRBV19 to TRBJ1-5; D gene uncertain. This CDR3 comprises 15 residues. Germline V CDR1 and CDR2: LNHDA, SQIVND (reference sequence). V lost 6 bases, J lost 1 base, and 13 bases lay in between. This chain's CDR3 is CASRPADESNQPQHF. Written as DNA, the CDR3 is TGTGCCAGTAGGCCGGCAGATGAGAGCAATCAGCCCCAGCATTTT.

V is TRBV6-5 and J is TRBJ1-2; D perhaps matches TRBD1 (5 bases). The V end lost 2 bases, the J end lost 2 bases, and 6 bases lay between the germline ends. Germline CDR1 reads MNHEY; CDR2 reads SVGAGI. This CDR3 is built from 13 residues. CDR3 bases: TGTGCCAGCAGTTACAGACAGAACTATGGCTACACCTTC. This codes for CASSYRQNYGYTF.

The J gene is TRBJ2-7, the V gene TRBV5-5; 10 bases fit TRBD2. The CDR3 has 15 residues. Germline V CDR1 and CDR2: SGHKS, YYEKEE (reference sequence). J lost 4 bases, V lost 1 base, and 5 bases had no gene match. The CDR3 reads CASSLFRTSGYEQYF. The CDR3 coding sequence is TGTGCCAGCAGCTTGTTCAGGACTAGCGGATACGAGCAGTACTTC.

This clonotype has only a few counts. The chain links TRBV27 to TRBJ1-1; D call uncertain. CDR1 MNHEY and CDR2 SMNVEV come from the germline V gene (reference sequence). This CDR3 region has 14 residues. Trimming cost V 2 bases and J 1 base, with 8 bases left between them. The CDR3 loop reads CASSLRAGNTEAFF. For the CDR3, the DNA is TGTGCCAGCAGTTTAAGGGCAGGGAACACTGAAGCTTTCTTT.

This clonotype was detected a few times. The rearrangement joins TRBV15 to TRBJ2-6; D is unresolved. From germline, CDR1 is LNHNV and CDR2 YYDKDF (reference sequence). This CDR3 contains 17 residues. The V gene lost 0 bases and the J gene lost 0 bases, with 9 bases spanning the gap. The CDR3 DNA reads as TGTGCCACCAGCAGAGATTATTCGAGCTCTGGGGCCAACGTCCTGACTTTC. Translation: CATSRDYSSSGANVLTF.

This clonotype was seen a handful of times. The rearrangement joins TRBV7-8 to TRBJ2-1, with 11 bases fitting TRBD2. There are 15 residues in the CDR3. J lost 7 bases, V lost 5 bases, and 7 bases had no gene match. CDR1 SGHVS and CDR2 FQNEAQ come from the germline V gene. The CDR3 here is CASSVSGGATNEQFF. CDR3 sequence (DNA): TGTGCCAGCAGCGTTAGCGGGGGGGCCACAAATGAGCAGTTCTTC.

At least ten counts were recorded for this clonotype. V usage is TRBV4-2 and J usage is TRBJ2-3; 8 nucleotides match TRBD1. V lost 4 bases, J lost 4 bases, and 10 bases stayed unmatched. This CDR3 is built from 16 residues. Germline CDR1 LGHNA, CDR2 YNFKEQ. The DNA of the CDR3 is TGTGCCAGCAGCCCGTTCTCACAGGGGGGAGCAGATACGCAGTATTTT. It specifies CASSPFSQGGADTQYF.

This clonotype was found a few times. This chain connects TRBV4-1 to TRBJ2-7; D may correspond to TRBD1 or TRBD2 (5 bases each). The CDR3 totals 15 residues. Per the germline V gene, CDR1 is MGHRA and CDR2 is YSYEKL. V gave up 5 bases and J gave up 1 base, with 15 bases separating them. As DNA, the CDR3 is TGCGCCAGCAGCTTTAACCGGGACGGATCCTACGAGCAGTACTTC. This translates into CASSFNRDGSYEQYF.

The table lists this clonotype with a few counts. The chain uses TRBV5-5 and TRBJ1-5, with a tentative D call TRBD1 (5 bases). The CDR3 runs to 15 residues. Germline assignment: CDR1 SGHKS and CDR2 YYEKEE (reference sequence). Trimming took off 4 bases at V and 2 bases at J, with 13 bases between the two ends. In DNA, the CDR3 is TGTGCCAGCAGCGAAGTGGGGCATGGCAATCAGCCCCAGCATTTT. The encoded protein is CASSEVGHGNQPQHF.

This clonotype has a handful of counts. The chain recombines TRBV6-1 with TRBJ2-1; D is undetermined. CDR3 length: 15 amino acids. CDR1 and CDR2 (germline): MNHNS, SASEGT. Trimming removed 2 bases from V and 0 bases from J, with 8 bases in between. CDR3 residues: CASSEWRSSYNEQFF. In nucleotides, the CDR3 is TGTGCCAGCAGTGAATGGCGAAGCTCCTACAATGAGCAGTTCTTC.

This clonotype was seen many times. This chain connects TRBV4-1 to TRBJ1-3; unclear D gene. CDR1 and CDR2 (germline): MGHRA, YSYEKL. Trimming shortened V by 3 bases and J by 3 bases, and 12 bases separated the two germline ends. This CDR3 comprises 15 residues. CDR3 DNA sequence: TGCGCCAGCAGCCAGGAGGTCGTTGGTGGAAACACCATATATTTT. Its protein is CASSQEVVGGNTIYF.

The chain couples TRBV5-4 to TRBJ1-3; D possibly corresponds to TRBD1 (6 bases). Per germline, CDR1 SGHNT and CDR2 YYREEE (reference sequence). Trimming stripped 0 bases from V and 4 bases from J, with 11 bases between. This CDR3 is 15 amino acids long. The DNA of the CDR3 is TGTGCCAGCAGCTTGGGAACAGGGCCCGGAAACACCATATATTTT. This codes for CASSLGTGPGNTIYF.

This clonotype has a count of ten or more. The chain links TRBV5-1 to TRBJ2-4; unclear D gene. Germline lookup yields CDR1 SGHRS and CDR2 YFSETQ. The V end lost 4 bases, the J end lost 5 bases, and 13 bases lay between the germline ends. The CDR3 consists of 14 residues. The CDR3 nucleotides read TGCGCCAGCAGCCCCCGGACCTACCAAAACATTCAGTACTTC. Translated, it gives CASSPRTYQNIQYF.

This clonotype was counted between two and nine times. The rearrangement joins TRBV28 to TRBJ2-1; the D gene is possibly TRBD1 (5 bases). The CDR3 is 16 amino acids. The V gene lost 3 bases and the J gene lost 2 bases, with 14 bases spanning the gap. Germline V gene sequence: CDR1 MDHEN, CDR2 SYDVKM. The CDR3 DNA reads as TGTGCCAGCAGTTTTGAAGCCCTAGGGGCCTACAATGAGCAGTTCTTC. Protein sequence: CASSFEALGAYNEQFF. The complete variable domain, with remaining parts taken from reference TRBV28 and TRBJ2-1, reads DVKVTQSSRYLVKRTGEKVFLECVQDMDHENMFWYRQDPGLGLRLIYFSYDVKMKEKGDIPEGYSVSREKKERFSLILESASTNQTSMYLCASSFEALGAYNEQFFGPGTRLTVL.